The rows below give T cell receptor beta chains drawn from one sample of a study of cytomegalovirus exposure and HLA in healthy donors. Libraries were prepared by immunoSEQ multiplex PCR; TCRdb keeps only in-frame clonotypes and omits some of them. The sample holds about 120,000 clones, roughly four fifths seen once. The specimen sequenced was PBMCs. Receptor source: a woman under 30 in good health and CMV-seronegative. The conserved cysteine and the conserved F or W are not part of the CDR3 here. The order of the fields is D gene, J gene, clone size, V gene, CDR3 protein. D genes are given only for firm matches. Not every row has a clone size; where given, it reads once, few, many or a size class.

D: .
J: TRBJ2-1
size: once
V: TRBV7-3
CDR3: ASSTGGGQGDEQF

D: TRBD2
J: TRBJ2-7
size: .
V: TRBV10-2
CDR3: ASSEVVGGTIPYEQY

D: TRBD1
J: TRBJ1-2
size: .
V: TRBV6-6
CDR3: ASSSWDREAYGYT

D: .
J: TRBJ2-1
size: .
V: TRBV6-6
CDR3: ASSYGAGPSNNEQF

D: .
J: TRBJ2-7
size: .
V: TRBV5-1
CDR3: ASSSGLPYEQY

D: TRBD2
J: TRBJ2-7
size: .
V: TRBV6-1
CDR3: ASSEFAGAANEQY

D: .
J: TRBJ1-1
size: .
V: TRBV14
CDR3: ASSKGLNTEAF

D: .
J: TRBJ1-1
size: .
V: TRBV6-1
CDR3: ASSPQSSRGAF

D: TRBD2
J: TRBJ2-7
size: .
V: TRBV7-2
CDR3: ASSLRSGGRAREQY

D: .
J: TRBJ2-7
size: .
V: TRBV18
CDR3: ASSPFETAYEQY

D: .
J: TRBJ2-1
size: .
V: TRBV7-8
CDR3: ASSLVSREQF

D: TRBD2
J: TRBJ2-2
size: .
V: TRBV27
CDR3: ASSFRLAGGSRVTGELF

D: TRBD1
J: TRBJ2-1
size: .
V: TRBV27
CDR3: ASTLLGQGLAEQF

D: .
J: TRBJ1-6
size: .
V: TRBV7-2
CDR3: ASSSGAHNNSPLH

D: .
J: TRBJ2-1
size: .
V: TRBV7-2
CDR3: ASSSSGPSYNEQF

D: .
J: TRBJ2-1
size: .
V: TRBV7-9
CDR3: ASDGPGGNEQF

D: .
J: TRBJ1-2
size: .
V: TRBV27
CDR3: ASSLYRENGYT

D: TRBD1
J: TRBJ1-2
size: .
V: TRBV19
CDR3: ASRGQVSNYGYT

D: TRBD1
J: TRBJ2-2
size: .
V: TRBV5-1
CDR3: ASSLAGGTGELF

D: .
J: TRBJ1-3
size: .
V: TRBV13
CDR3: ASSPALVGALGNTIY

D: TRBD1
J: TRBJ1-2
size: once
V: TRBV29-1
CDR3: SVGDSSYGYT

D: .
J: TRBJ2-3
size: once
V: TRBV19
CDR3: ASSLPERTAPADTQY

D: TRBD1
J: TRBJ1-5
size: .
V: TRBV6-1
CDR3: ASRETGLGQPQH

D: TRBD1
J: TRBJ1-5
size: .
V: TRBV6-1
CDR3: ASSDYPGTGPNQPQH

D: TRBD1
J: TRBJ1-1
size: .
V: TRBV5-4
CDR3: ASSSQGLLHTQAF

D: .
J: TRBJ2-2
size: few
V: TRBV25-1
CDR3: ASSESGIAHGELF

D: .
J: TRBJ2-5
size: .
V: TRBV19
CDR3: ASSISPATAQETQY

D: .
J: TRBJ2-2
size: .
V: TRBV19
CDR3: ASSIREPGELF

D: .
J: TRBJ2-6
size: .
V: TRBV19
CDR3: ASSIITRGSSGANVLT

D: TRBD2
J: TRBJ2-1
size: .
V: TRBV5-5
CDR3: ASSLGLAGDNEQF